The T cell receptor (beta chain) described here comes from a study of cytomegalovirus exposure and HLA in healthy donors. Study-wide background: About 84% of 398 genotyped donors fell in the Caucasian-associated ancestry cluster.

PCR involved 60 Vbeta and 13 Jbeta primers. Only in-frame clones appear in the TCRdb table, and some are missing; sequencing was by immunoSEQ multiplex PCR. The sample holds roughly 160,000 clones, about 72% seen once. Regarding this clone: As yet, its antigen is unknown.

Study findings and constraints: Cytomegalovirus status, reportedly, was diagnosed with high specificity and sensitivity by the classifier. Productive rates of about 90% or about 30% were seen for most TCR beta V segments in an earlier analysis.

Germline V gene sequence: CDR1 MDHEN, CDR2 SYDVKM. The CDR3 covers 16 residues. The trim removed 6 bases at V and 7 bases at J, leaving 13 bases unmatched. The sequencing input was PBMCs. This sequence joins TRBV28 and TRBJ2-2; 8 bases align to TRBD1. The receptor was isolated from a man between 50 and 59 years old in good health and CMV-seropositive. CDR3 coding DNA: TGTGCCAGCAGCGCTGGGGGACAGGTTTTCAGCGGGGAGCTGTTTTTT. Its translation: CASSAGGQVFSGELFF.